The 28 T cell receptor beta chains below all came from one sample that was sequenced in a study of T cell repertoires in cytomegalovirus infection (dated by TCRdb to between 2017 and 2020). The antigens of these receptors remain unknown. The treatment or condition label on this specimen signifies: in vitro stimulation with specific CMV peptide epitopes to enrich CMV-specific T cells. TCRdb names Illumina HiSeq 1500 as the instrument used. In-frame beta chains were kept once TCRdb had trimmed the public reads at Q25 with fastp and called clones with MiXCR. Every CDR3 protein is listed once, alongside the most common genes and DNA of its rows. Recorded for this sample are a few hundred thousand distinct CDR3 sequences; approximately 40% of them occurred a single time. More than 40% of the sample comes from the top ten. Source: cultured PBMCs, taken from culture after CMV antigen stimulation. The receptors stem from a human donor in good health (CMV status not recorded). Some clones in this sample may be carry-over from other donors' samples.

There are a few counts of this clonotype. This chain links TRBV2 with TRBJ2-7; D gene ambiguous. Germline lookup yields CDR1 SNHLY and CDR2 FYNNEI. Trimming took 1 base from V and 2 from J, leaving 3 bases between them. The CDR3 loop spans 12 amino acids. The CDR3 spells CASSEGPYEQYF. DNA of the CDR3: TGTGCCAGCAGTGAAGGACCCTACGAGCAGTACTTC.

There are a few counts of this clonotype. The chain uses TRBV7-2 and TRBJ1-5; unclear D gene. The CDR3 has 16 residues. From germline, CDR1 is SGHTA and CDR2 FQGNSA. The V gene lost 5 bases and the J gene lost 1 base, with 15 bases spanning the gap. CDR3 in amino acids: CASSPVVGPSNQPQHF. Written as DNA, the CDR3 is TGTGCCAGCAGCCCCGTGGTTGGACCGAGCAATCAGCCCCAGCATTTT.

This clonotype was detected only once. CDR3 region: CASSPKGGTIGYTF. CDR3 sequence (DNA): TGTGCCAGCAGCCCTAAAGGGGGAACGATAGGCTACACCTTC. The rearrangement joins TRBV12-3 or TRBV12-4 to TRBJ1-2; tentatively, D is TRBD1 (6 bases). The CDR3 sequence is 14 residues long. The V end lost 6 bases, the J end lost 8 bases, and 19 bases lay between the germline ends.

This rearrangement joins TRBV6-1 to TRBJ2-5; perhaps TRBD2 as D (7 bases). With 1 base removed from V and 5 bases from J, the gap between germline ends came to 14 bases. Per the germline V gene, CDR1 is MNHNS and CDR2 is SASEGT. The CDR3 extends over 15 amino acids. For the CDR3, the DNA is TGTGCCAGCAGTGAAGGGGGGGGCGACAGGGAGACCCAGTACTTC. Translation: CASSEGGGDRETQYF.

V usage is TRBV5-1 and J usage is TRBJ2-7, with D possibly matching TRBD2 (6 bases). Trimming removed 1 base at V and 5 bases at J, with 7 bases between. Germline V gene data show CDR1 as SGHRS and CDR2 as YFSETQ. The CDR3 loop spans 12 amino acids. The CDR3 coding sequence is TGCGCCAGCAGCTTGTGGGAGGACGAGCAGTACTTC. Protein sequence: CASSLWEDEQYF.

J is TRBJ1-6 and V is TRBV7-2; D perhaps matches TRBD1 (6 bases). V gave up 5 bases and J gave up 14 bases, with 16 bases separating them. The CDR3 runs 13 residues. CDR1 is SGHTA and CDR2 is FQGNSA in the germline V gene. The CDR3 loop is CASSLSGGRALHF. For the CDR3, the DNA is TGTGCCAGCAGCCTCAGTGGGGGGCGGGCCCTCCACTTT.

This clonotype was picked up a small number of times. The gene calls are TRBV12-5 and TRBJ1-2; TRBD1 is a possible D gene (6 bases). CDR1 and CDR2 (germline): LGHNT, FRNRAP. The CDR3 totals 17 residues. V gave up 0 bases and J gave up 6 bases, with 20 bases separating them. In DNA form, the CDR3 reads TGTGCTAGTGGTTTGGTGAGCACAGAAACAGGGCGTGATGGCTACACCTTC. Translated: CASGLVSTETGRDGYTF.

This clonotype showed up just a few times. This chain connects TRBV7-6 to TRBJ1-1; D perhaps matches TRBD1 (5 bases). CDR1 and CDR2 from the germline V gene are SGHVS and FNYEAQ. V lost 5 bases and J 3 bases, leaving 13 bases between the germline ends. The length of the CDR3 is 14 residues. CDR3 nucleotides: TGTGCCAGCAGCCCCGGGTGGGGGGACACTGAAGCTTTCTTT. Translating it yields CASSPGWGDTEAFF.

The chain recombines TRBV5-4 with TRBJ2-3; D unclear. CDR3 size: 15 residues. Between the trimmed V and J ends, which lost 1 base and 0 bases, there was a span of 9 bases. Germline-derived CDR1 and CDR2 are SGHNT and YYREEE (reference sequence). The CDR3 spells CASSLSFGSTDTQYF. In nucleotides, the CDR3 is TGTGCCAGCAGCTTGAGCTTTGGGAGCACAGATACGCAGTATTTT.

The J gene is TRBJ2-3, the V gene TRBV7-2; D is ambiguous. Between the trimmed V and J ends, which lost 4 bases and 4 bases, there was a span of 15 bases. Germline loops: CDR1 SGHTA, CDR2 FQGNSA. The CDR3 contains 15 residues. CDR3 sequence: CASSYGDRVPDTQYF. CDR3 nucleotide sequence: TGTGCCAGCAGCTACGGCGACCGAGTCCCAGATACGCAGTATTTT.

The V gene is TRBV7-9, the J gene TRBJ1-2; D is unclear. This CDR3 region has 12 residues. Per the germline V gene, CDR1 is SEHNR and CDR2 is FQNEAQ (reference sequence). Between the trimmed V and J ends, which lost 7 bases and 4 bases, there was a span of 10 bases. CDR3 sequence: CASTTDGYGYTF. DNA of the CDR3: TGTGCCAGCACCACGGACGGCTATGGCTACACCTTC.

In nucleotides, the CDR3 is TGTGCCAGCAGTTTTTCGGCTAGCGGGGGGGCCGGACAAGAGACCCAGTACTTC. Its translation: CASSFSASGGAGQETQYF. The genes are TRBV28 and TRBJ2-5; 12 bases fit TRBD2. This CDR3 is built from 18 residues. The germline gives CDR1 MDHEN, CDR2 SYDVKM. V lost 3 bases and J lost 2; bases outside the gene matches: 10.

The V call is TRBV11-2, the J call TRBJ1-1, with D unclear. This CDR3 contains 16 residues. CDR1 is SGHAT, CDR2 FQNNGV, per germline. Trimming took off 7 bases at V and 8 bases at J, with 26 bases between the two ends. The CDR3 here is CASTHWDSDAGSEAFF. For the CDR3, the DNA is TGTGCCAGCACCCACTGGGATTCGGACGCGGGCTCCGAAGCTTTCTTT.

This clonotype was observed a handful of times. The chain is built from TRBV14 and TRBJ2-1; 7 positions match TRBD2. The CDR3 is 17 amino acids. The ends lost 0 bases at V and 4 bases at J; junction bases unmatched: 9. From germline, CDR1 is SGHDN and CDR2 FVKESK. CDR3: CASSQDLGGGRYNEQFF. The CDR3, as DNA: TGTGCCAGCAGCCAAGATCTAGGCGGGGGACGATACAATGAGCAGTTCTTC.

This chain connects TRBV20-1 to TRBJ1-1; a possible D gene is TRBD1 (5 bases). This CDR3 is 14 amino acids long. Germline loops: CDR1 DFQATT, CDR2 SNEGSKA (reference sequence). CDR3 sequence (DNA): TGCAGCTTTCTACTCGGGGAGGGGAGCACTGAAGCTTTCTTT. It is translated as CSFLLGEGSTEAFF.

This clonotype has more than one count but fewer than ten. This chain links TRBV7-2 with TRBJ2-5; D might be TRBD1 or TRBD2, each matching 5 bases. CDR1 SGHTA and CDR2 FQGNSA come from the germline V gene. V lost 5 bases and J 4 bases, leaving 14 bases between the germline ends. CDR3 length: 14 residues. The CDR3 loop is CASSQSWGSETQYF. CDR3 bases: TGTGCCAGCAGCCAGAGTTGGGGGTCAGAGACCCAGTACTTC.

Here the CDR3 reads CASSQGRGDDYYEQYF. The CDR3 DNA is TGTGCCAGCAGTCAGGGCAGAGGGGACGACTACTACGAGCAGTACTTC. The chain recombines TRBV6-2 or TRBV6-3 with TRBJ2-7, with D tentatively TRBD1 or TRBD2 (5 bases each). Germline V lookup: CDR1 MNHEY, CDR2 SVGEGT. The CDR3 totals 16 residues. V dropped 5 bases and J dropped 3 bases, with 20 bases sitting between them.

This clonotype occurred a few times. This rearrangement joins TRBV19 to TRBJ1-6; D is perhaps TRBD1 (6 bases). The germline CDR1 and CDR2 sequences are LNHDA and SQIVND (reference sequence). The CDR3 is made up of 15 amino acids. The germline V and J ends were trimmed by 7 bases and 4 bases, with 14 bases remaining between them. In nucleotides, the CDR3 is TGTGCCAGTACGGACAGAACTTCTTATAATTCACCCCTCCACTTT. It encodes CASTDRTSYNSPLHF.

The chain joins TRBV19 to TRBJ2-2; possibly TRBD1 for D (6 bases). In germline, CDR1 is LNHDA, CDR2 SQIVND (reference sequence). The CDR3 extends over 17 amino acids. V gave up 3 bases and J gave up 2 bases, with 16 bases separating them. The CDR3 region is CASSIGHSGVNTGELFF. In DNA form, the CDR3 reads TGTGCCAGTAGTATTGGGCACTCAGGGGTTAACACCGGGGAGCTGTTTTTT.

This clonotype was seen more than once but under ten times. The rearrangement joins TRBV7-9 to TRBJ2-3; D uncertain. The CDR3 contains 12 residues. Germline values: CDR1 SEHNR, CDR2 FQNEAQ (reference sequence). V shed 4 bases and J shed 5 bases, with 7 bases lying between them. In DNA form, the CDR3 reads TGTGCCAGCAGCTCACAGAAAGATACGCAGTATTTT. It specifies CASSSQKDTQYF.

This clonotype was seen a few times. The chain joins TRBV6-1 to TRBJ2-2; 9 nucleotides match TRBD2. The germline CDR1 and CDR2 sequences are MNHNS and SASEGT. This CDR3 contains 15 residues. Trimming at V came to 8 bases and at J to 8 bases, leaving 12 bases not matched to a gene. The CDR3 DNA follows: TGTGCCAGCTATACGGTCGCGGGAGGGCGTGGGGAGCTGTTTTTT. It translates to CASYTVAGGRGELFF.

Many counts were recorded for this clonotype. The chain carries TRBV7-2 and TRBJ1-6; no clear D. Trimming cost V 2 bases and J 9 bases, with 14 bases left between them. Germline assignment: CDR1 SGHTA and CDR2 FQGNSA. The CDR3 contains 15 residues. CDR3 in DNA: TGTGCCAGCAGCTTACTCCAGGACCCGAGTTCACCCCTCCACTTT. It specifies CASSLLQDPSSPLHF.

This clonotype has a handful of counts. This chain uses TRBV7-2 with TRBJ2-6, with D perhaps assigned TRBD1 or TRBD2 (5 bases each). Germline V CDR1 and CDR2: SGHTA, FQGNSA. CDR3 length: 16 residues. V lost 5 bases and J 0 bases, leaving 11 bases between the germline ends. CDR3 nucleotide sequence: TGTGCCAGCAGCCGGGACGGAACCTCTGGGGCCAACGTCCTGACTTTC. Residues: CASSRDGTSGANVLTF.

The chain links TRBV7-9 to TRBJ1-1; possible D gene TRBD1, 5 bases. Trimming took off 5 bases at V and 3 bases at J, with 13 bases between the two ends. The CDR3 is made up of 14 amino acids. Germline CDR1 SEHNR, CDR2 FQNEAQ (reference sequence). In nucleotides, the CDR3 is TGTGCCAGCAGCCCCGTGGGGGAATACACTGAAGCTTTCTTT. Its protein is CASSPVGEYTEAFF.

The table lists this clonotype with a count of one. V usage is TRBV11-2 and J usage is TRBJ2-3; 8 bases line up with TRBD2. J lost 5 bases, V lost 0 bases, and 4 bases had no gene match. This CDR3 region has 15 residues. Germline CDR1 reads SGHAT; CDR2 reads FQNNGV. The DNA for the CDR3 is TGTGCCAGCAGCTTAGACGGGACTAGAGTAGATACGCAGTATTTT. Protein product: CASSLDGTRVDTQYF.

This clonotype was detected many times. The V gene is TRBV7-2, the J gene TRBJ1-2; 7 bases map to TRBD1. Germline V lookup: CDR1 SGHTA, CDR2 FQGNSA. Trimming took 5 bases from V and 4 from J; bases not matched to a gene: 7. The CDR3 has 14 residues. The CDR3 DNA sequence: TGTGCCAGCAGCATTAGACAGGGAGGCTATGGCTACACCTTC. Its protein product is CASSIRQGGYGYTF.

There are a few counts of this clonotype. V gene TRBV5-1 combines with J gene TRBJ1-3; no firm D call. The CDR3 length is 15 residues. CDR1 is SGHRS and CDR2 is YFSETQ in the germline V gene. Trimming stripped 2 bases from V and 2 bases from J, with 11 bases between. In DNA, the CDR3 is TGCGCCAGCAGCTTTTCCCTATCGGCTGGAAACACCATATATTTT. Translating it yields CASSFSLSAGNTIYF.

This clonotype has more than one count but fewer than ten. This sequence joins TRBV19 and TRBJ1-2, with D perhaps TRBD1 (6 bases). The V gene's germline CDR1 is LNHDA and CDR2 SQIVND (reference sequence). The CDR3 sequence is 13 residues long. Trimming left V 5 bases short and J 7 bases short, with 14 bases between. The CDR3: CASSEQGVSGYTF. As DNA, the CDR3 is TGTGCCAGTAGTGAACAGGGTGTCTCTGGCTACACCTTC.